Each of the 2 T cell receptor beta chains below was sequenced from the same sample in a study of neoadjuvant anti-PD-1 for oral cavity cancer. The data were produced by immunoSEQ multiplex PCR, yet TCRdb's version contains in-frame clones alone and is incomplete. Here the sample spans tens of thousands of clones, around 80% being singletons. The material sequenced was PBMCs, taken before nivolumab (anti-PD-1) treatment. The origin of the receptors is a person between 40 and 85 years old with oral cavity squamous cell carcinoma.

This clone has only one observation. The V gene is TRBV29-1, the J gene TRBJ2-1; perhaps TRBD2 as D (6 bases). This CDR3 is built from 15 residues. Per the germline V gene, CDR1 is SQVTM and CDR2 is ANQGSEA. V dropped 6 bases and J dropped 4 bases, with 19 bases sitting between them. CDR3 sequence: CSVEIGTPLYNEQFF. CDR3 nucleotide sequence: TGCAGCGTGGAGATCGGGACTCCCCTTTACAATGAGCAGTTCTTC.

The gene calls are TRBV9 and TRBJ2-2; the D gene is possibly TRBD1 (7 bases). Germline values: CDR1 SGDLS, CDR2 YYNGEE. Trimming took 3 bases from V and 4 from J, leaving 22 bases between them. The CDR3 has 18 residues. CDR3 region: CASSDGPRRGQVTGELFF. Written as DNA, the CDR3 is TGTGCCAGCAGCGATGGGCCAAGGAGGGGGCAAGTCACCGGGGAGCTGTTTTTT.